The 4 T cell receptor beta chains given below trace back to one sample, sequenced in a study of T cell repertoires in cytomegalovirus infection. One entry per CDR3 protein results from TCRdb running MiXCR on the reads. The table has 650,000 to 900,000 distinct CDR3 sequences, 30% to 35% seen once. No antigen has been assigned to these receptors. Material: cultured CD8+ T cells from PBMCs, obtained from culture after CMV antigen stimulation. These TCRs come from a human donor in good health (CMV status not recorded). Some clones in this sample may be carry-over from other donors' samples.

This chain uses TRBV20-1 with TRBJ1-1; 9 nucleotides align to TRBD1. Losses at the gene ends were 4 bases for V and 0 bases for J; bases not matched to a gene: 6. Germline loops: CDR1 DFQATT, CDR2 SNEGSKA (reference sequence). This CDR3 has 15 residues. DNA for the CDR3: TGCAGTGCTAAGCGACAGGGGGGTTTGAACACTGAAGCTTTCTTT. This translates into CSAKRQGGLNTEAFF.

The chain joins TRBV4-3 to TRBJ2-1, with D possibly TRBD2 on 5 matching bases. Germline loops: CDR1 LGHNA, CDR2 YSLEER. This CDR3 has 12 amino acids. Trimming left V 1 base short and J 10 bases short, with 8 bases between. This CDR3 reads CASSQVWEEQFF. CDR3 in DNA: TGCGCCAGCAGCCAAGTTTGGGAGGAGCAGTTCTTC.

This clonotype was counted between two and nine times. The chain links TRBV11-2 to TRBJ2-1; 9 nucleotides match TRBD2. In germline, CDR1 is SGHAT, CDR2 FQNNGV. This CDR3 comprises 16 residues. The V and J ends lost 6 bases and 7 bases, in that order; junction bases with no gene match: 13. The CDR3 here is CASSYRGSGGLNEQFF. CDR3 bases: TGTGCCAGCAGTTACAGGGGTAGCGGGGGTTTGAATGAGCAGTTCTTC. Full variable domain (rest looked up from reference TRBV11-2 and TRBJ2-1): EAGVAQSPRYKIIEKRQSVAFWCNPISGHATLYWYQQILGQGPKLLIQFQNNGVVDDSQLPKDRFSAERLKGVDSTLKIQPAKLEDSAVYLCASSYRGSGGLNEQFFGPGTRLTVL.

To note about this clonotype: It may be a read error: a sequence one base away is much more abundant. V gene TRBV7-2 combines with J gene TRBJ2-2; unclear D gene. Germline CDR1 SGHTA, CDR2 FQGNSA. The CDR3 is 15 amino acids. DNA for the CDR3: TGTGCCAACAGCTTAGTGGGCAGGTCGGACGGGGAGCTGTTTTTT. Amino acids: CANSLVGRSDGELFF.